The TCR beta chain described here comes from a study of CXCR3-negative and CXCR3-positive naive CD8 T cells. cDNA libraries for TRB were generated by 5' RACE incorporating UMI labels. After re-calling the 5' RACE reads, TCRdb lists one entry per CDR3 protein, DNA absent. Its listing shows about 58,000 distinct CDR3 sequences. CDR3 length equals 12 residues. CDR1 and CDR2 (germline): MNHEY, SVGEGT. The origin of this receptor is a human donor in good health. Some clones in this sample may be carry-over from other donors' samples. Sequenced material: naive CXCR3- CD8+ T cells from blood. Documented subset: CD45RO-CCR7+CD27+CD95- naive CD8+ T cells lacking CXCR3 (TNR3-). This sequence joins TRBV6-2 or TRBV6-3 and TRBJ1-5. The CDR3 spells CASTGYNQPQHF.